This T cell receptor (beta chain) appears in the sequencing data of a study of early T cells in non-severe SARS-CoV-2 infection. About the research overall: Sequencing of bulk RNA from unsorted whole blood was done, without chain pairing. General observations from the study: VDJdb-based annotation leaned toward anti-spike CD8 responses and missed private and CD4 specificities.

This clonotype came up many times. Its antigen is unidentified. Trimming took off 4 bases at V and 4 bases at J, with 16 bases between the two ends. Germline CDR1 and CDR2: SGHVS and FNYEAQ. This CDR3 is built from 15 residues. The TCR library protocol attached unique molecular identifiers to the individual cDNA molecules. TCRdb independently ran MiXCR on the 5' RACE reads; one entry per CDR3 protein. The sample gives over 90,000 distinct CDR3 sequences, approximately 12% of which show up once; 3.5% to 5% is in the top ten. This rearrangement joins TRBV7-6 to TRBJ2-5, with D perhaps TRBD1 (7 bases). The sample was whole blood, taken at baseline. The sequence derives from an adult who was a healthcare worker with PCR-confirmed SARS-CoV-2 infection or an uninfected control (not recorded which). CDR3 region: CASSSPGGLLETQYF. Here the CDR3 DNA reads TGTGCCAGCAGCTCCCCAGGGGGACTTCTAGAGACCCAGTACTTC.